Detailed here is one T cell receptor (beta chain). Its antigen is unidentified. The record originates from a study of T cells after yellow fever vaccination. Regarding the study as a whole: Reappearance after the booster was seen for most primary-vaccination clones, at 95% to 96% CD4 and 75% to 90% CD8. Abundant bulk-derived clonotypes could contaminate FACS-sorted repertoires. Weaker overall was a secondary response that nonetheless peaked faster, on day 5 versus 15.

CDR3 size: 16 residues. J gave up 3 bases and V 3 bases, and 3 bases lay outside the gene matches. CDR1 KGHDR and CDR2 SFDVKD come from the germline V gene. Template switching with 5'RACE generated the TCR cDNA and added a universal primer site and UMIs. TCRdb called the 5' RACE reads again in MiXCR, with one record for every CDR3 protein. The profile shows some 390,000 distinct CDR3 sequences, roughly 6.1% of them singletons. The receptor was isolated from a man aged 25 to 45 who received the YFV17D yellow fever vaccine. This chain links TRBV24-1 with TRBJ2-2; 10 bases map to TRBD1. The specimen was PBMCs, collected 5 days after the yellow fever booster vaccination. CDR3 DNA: TGTGCCACCAGTGATCCAGGGACAGGGGACACCGGGGAGCTGTTTTTT. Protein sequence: CATSDPGTGDTGELFF.